The clone carrying this T cell receptor beta chain was detected a few times. What it recognizes is unknown. Germline is not matched at one junction end, which may reflect a read error. The record originates from a study of response to subunit inactivated influenza vaccine. One entry per CDR3 protein, called by TCRdb with MiXCR from the RT-PCR reads. The data hold over 800,000 distinct CDR3 sequences, with over 20% observed a single time. CDR3 length: 14 amino acids. Germline V gene lookup returns CDR1 DFQATT and CDR2 SNEGSKA (reference sequence). Study-level findings and limits: The study's authors posited that every seasonal influenza vaccination enlists few new T cells.

The receptor was isolated from a man over 45 who received an inactivated influenza vaccine. This chain uses TRBV20-1 with TRBJ2-7, with 12 nucleotides matching TRBD2. The input for sequencing was PBMCs from blood, taken roughly 5 days after vaccination. DNA of the CDR3: TGCAGTGTTAGACTAGCGGGAGTCCCCTACGAGCAGTACTTC. Protein product: CSVRLAGVPYEQYF.